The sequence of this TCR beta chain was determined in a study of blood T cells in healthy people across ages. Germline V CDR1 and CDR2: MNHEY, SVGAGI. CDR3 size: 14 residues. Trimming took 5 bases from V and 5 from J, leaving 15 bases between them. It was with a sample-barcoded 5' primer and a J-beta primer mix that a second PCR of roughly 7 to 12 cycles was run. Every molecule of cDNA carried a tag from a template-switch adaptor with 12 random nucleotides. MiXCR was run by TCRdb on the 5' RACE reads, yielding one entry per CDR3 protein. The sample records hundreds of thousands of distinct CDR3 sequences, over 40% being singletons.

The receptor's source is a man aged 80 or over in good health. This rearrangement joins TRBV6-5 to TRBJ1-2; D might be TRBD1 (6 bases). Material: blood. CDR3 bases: TGTGCCAGCAGTGACCGAGGGACACAGTATGGCTACACCTTC. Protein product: CASSDRGTQYGYTF.